The rows below give T cell receptor beta chains drawn from one sample of a study of T cells in Graves' hyperthyroidism and ophthalmopathy. TCRdb ran MiXCR on the multiplex PCR reads and lists one entry per CDR3 protein. This sample yields a few hundred thousand distinct CDR3 sequences, of which about 15% are seen a single time; under 20% belongs to the top ten. Sequencing input: blood. Every receptor here comes from a woman under 30 with Graves' ophthalmopathy. The CDR3 runs from the conserved cysteine through the conserved F or W. The D gene is left open where the match is weak. The listing skips clone size in some rows; elsewhere it reads once, few, many or a size class.

J,V,D,size,CDR3,DNA
TRBJ2-7,TRBV20-1,TRBD2,many,CSARGGSSYEQYF,TGCAGTGCTAGGGGAGGGTCCTCCTACGAGCAGTACTTC
TRBJ1-4,TRBV7-6,.,once,CASSLGIFKEKLFF,TGTGCCAGCAGCTTAGGCATCTTTAAGGAAAAACTGTTTTTT
TRBJ1-2,TRBV20-1,.,.,CSAREDSGPYGYTF,TGCAGTGCTAGAGAAGACAGTGGACCGTATGGCTACACCTTC
TRBJ2-2,TRBV18,.,.,CASSPILANTGELFF,TGTGCCAGCTCACCAATACTAGCGAACACCGGGGAGCTGTTTTTT
TRBJ1-6,TRBV5-1,TRBD1,many,CASSLDLNRGRNSPLHF,TGCGCCAGCAGCTTGGACCTCAACAGGGGCAGAAATTCACCCCTCCACTTT
TRBJ1-2,TRBV7-2,TRBD1,.,CASGNRGLGGYTF,TGTGCCAGCGGAAACAGGGGACTGGGCGGCTACACCTTC
TRBJ2-3,TRBV7-9,.,many,CASSAPGGTDTQYF,TGTGCCAGCAGCGCGCCAGGGGGCACAGATACGCAGTATTTT
TRBJ1-6,TRBV2,.,many,CASSLDLGQKNSPLHF,TGTGCCAGCAGTTTGGACCTCGGACAGAAGAATTCACCCCTCCACTTT
TRBJ2-5,TRBV5-1,TRBD1,.,CASREGRGIQETQYF,TGCGCCAGCCGAGAAGGCAGGGGGATTCAAGAGACCCAGTACTTC
TRBJ2-1,TRBV30,TRBD2,many,CAWSVLAGEGNEQFF,TGTGCCTGGAGTGTACTAGCGGGAGAGGGAAATGAGCAGTTCTTC
TRBJ1-1,TRBV20-1,.,many,CSAPLGQGVGTEAFF,TGCAGTGCTCCCCTGGGGCAGGGTGTTGGCACTGAAGCTTTCTTT
TRBJ2-2,TRBV6-1,.,.,CASSDNLGELFF,TGTGCCAGCAGTGACAACCTCGGGGAGCTGTTTTTT
TRBJ2-7,TRBV28,.,many,CASRFQRRSYEQYF,TGTGCCAGCAGGTTCCAGCGGAGGTCCTACGAGCAGTACTTC
TRBJ2-7,TRBV12-3/TRBV12-4,.,.,CASSPRGGRGTYEQYF,TGTGCCAGCAGCCCTAGGGGGGGGAGGGGGACCTACGAGCAGTACTTC
TRBJ2-1,TRBV28,TRBD2,few,CASSLFGLAGEGEQFF,TGTGCCAGCAGTTTGTTCGGACTAGCGGGGGAGGGGGAGCAGTTCTTC
TRBJ2-2,TRBV29-1,.,.,CSVHGTNTGELFF,TGCAGCGTTCACGGGACGAACACCGGGGAGCTGTTTTTT